The clone carrying this TCR beta chain was seen only once. The antigen is not known. Donors came from a validation cohort of 95 to 150 subjects, distinct from the first 666-subject cohort. This entry belongs to a study of cytomegalovirus exposure and HLA in healthy donors. Study-level points and caveats: The listing of some 170 TCR beta chains classed them as cytomegalovirus-associated.

Trimming removed 7 bases from V and 1 base from J; junction bases left unmatched: 17. Germline V CDR1 and CDR2: SQVTM, ANQGSEA. The length of the CDR3 is 19 residues. Data came from immunoSEQ multiplex PCR; TCRdb stores just in-frame clones and leaves some out. The sample has 330,000 or so clones; 86% are singletons. The chain employs TRBV29-1 and TRBJ2-3, with TRBD2 identical over 13 bases. This TCR was sampled from a woman younger than 35 in good health and CMV-seronegative. The sample was PBMCs. CDR3 DNA sequence: TGCAGCGCCACAGGGACTAGCGGGATCGGTGGATTGGGCACAGATACGCAGTATTTT. As protein: CSATGTSGIGGLGTDTQYF.